This T cell receptor beta chain was recovered during a study of T cells in Graves' hyperthyroidism and ophthalmopathy. This CDR3 is 14 amino acids long. J was trimmed by 3 bases and V by 6 bases; bases with no gene match: 5. Patients were excluded because of uncontrolled infection, other autoimmune disease, pregnancy or lactation. Diagnoses were made from clinical symptoms, serum measures (thyroxine and TRAb), thyroid ultrasound and orbital computed tomography. PBMCs were derived from about 9.1 ml fresh peripheral blood. This clonotype showed up many times. Antigen specificity is unknown. Template material for amplifying TCR beta CDR3 regions consisted of RNA transcripts. An initial round of RT-PCR targeting the TCR CDR3 relied on the HTBI primer set. MiXCR was run by TCRdb on the multiplex PCR reads, yielding one entry per CDR3 protein. This table has about 290,000 distinct CDR3 sequences, roughly a fifth appearing once.

Findings of the study overall: Most expanded thyroid clonotypes above 0.001 also appeared in blood.

The chain joins TRBV12-3 or TRBV12-4 to TRBJ1-2, with 9 bases identical to TRBD1. The receptor was derived from a man aged 45-60 years with Graves' ophthalmopathy. Sequencing input: blood. DNA of the CDR3: TGTGCCAGCAGAGGGACAGGGTCCCACTATGGCTACACCTTC. As protein: CASRGTGSHYGYTF.